This entry concerns a single T cell receptor (beta chain). Different DNA sequences within this sample yield the same CDR3. The entry originates in a study of cytomegalovirus exposure and HLA in healthy donors. The PCR was carried out with 60 Vbeta primers and 13 Jbeta primers. The protocol was immunoSEQ multiplex PCR, while the TCRdb copy is restricted to in-frame clones and leaves out a portion. The sample comprises fewer than 200,000 clones, around two thirds of which are singletons, and approximately 1.5% rests with the top ten. This CDR3 comprises 14 residues. Trimming shortened V by 1 base and J by 1 base, and 7 bases separated the two germline ends. The germline gives CDR1 SGHVS, CDR2 FQNEAQ.

This TCR was sampled from a man aged 45-60 years in good health and CMV-seronegative. The chain is built from TRBV7-8 and TRBJ1-1; D unresolved. Sequencing used PBMCs. The DNA of the CDR3 is TGTGCCAGCAGCTTAGTCGCGGGGAACACTGAAGCTTTCTTT. Amino acid sequence: CASSLVAGNTEAFF.